This T cell receptor (beta chain) appears in the sequencing data of a study of blood T cell repertoires in COVID-19. Turning to the study itself: T cells, B-cell-depleted T cells, or PBMCs provided the cDNA or gDNA that served as material.

Here immunoSEQ multiplex PCR was the method, and the copy in TCRdb shows in-frame clones only, minus some. The data show roughly 220,000 clones, with 86% seen just once and roughly 5.7% held by the top ten. Unmatched junction bases numbered 9, after V lost 2 bases and J lost 3 bases. Germline loops: CDR1 MNHNY, CDR2 SVGAGI (reference sequence). The CDR3 covers 16 residues. V is TRBV6-6 and J is TRBJ1-2; 7 nucleotides align to TRBD1. The sequenced material came from peripheral blood. This clonotype was sampled from a man aged 80 or over with acute or convalescent COVID-19. The DNA of the CDR3 is TGTGCCAGCAGTTACCCCATGACAGGGTTTGACTATGGCTACACCTTC. This translates into CASSYPMTGFDYGYTF.